These 22 T cell receptor beta chains were sequenced from one sample in a study of T cell responses to AZD1222 COVID-19 vaccine. TCRdb keeps only in-frame clones here, not all; method: immunoSEQ multiplex PCR. The table includes about 99,000 clones, around nine tenths detected once. This specimen was peripheral blood, taken on day 0 of AZD1222 vaccination. These receptors were obtained from an adult in good health.

The CDR3 region is CASSWRDLLTRNEQFF. The CDR3 region has the DNA TGTGCCAGCAGTTGGAGGGACCTCCTTACCCGCAATGAGCAGTTCTTC. This sequence joins TRBV6-2 or TRBV6-3 and TRBJ2-1; tentative D call: TRBD2 (6 bases). Trimming stripped 4 bases from V and 6 bases from J, with 19 bases between. This CDR3 comprises 16 residues. Germline CDR1 and CDR2: MNHEY and SVGEGT.

The J gene is TRBJ1-6, the V gene TRBV19, with 10 bases lining up with TRBD1. V lost 9 bases to trimming and J lost 7 bases; unmatched junction nucleotides: 3. The CDR3 has 13 residues. Germline V gives CDR1 LNHDA, CDR2 SQIVND (reference sequence). CDR3 nucleotides: TGTGCCAGCGACAGGGGGCCAAATTCACCCCTCCACTTT. Residues: CASDRGPNSPLHF.

The chain couples TRBV27 to TRBJ1-6; 7 bases are a match to TRBD1. V lost 8 bases to trimming and J lost 8 bases; unmatched junction nucleotides: 3. In germline, CDR1 is MNHEY, CDR2 SMNVEV (reference sequence). This CDR3 region has 12 residues. CDR3: CASGTDYSPLHF. In DNA form, the CDR3 reads TGTGCCAGCGGGACAGACTATTCACCCCTCCACTTT.

The chain uses TRBV13 and TRBJ2-3; the D call may be TRBD1 or TRBD2 (6 bases each). Per germline, CDR1 PRHDT and CDR2 FYEKMQ (reference sequence). The CDR3 spans 16 residues. The ends were cut back, 8 bases at V and 2 bases at J, with 20 bases in the middle. CDR3 nucleotides: TGTGCCAGCGGAAGGGAGGCGACAGGCGACACAGATACGCAGTATTTT. Translated, it gives CASGREATGDTDTQYF.

In DNA form, the CDR3 reads TGTGCCAGCAGCGTAGATGTCACTAGCGGATCCTACAATGAGCAGTTCTTC. Residues: CASSVDVTSGSYNEQFF. V gene TRBV9 combines with J gene TRBJ2-1; 8 bases align to TRBD2. This CDR3 has 17 residues. CDR1 and CDR2 from the germline V gene are SGDLS and YYNGEE. The V segment lost 0 bases and the J segment 1 base; nucleotides outside the gene matches: 6. Full variable domain (remainder filled in from reference TRBV9 and TRBJ2-1): DSGVTQTPKHLITATGQRVTLRCSPRSGDLSVYWYQQSLDQGLQFLIQYYNGEERAKGNILERFSAQQFPDLHSELNLSSLELGDSALYFCASSVDVTSGSYNEQFFGPGTRLTVL.

V and J are TRBV19 and TRBJ1-5; 10 bases align to TRBD1. Per the germline V gene, CDR1 is LNHDA and CDR2 is SQIVND (reference sequence). The V gene end was trimmed by 8 bases and the J gene end by 0 bases; junction bases not matched to a gene: 1. CDR3 length: 14 residues. The CDR3 coding sequence is TGTGCCAGTGGGACAGGGGCTAGCAATCAGCCCCAGCATTTT. Amino acid sequence: CASGTGASNQPQHF.

The V and J genes are TRBV5-1 and TRBJ1-1; weak D call: TRBD1 (5 bases). The V gene's germline CDR1 is SGHRS and CDR2 YFSETQ. This CDR3 has 16 amino acids. The V and J ends lost 1 base and 0 bases respectively, with 13 bases between them. As DNA, the CDR3 is TGCGCCAGCAGCTTGACTGTTGGACACCTGAACACTGAAGCTTTCTTT. This translates into CASSLTVGHLNTEAFF.

The chain employs TRBV28 and TRBJ1-1, with TRBD1 identical over 7 bases. V gave up 4 bases and J gave up 0 bases; unmatched junction bases: 11. CDR1 and CDR2 from the germline V gene are MDHEN and SYDVKM. CDR3 length equals 17 residues. As DNA, the CDR3 is TGTGCCAGCAGTTGGCCGACAGGGAGGGGCATGAACACTGAAGCTTTCTTT. It specifies CASSWPTGRGMNTEAFF.

The chain combines TRBV19 with TRBJ1-5, with D tentatively TRBD1 (5 bases). The length of the CDR3 is 13 residues. Germline CDR1 and CDR2: LNHDA and SQIVND (reference sequence). Trimming stripped 5 bases from V and 4 bases from J, with 9 bases between. The CDR3 DNA sequence: TGTGCCAGTAGTGAACGGGGGAATCAGCCCCAGCATTTT. Translating it yields CASSERGNQPQHF.

The J gene is TRBJ2-1, the V gene TRBV11-3, with 8 bases matching TRBD2. The CDR3 covers 14 residues. V lost 4 bases and J lost 3; bases outside the gene matches: 2. Germline V gene data show CDR1 as SGHNT and CDR2 as YENEEA. In DNA, the CDR3 is TGTGCCAGCAGCTCCGGGACTAGCTACAATGAGCAGTTCTTC. It translates to CASSSGTSYNEQFF.

V is TRBV10-2 and J is TRBJ1-4, with TRBD1 matching 9 bases. The CDR3 has 16 residues. The germline V gene has CDR1 WSHSY and CDR2 SAAADI. J lost 8 bases, V lost 3 bases, and 10 bases had no gene match. The CDR3 bases are TGCGCCAGCAGTGACCCTCGGGGACAGGGCTGGGAAAAACTGTTTTTT. Amino acid sequence: CASSDPRGQGWEKLFF.

The genes are TRBV27 and TRBJ1-5, with 8 bases aligning to TRBD1. Germline V lookup: CDR1 MNHEY, CDR2 SMNVEV (reference sequence). With V trimmed by 5 bases and J by 6 bases, 18 bases remained unmatched. The CDR3 totals 18 residues. The CDR3 sequence: CASSLTFPGGAYGQPQHF. DNA for the CDR3: TGTGCCAGCAGTCTCACCTTCCCAGGGGGCGCGTATGGTCAGCCCCAGCATTTT.

The chain is built from TRBV19 and TRBJ1-6; D may be TRBD1 (5 bases). V was pared by 8 bases and J by 5 bases, with 13 bases between. The CDR3 is 14 amino acids. Germline values: CDR1 LNHDA, CDR2 SQIVND (reference sequence). For the CDR3, the DNA is TGTGCCAGTGGTCAGGGTGTAGATAATTCACCCCTCCACTTT. Translated: CASGQGVDNSPLHF.

This clone was seen once. The chain joins TRBV10-2 to TRBJ2-3, with 14 bases lining up with TRBD2. This CDR3 contains 18 residues. V dropped 3 bases and J dropped 0; count of bases not matched to a gene: 5. CDR1 and CDR2 from the germline V gene are WSHSY and SAAADI. The CDR3 loop is CASSDLGLAGGSTDTQYF. The CDR3 DNA reads TGCGCCAGCAGTGACCTCGGACTAGCGGGGGGCAGCACAGATACGCAGTATTTT.

The chain carries TRBV19 and TRBJ1-3; D is perhaps TRBD1 (6 bases). The CDR3 spans 17 residues. Germline V lookup: CDR1 LNHDA, CDR2 SQIVND (reference sequence). The germline V and J ends were trimmed by 6 bases and 4 bases, with 22 bases remaining between them. Here the CDR3 DNA reads TGTGCCAGTAGACCCTTCGGAATGACAGGTGAAGGAAACACCATATATTTT. This sequence encodes CASRPFGMTGEGNTIYF.

The chain links TRBV9 to TRBJ1-1; D remains ambiguous. The CDR3 has 14 residues. V dropped 0 bases and J dropped 2 bases, with 8 bases sitting between them. Germline loops: CDR1 SGDLS, CDR2 YYNGEE. CDR3 bases: TGTGCCAGCAGCGTAGTTACGGTCAACACTGAAGCTTTCTTT. Its translation: CASSVVTVNTEAFF.

The chain combines TRBV9 with TRBJ2-7, with 9 positions matching TRBD2. Per the germline V gene, CDR1 is SGDLS and CDR2 is YYNGEE. CDR3 length: 13 amino acids. V gave up 3 bases and J gave up 5 bases; unmatched junction bases: 3. The CDR3 spells CASSEAGGHEQYF. In DNA, the CDR3 is TGTGCCAGCAGCGAAGCGGGGGGCCACGAGCAGTACTTC.

This chain uses TRBV29-1 with TRBJ2-7; D not resolved. V lost 0 bases and J lost 1, with 7 bases in between. From germline, CDR1 is SQVTM and CDR2 ANQGSEA. The CDR3 extends over 13 amino acids. The CDR3 reads CSVEDSSSYEQYF. The CDR3 nucleotides read TGCAGCGTTGAAGATAGCAGTTCCTACGAGCAGTACTTC.

The CDR3 region has the DNA TGTGCCAGCAGCGGAAGGGATTCCCCCTACGAGCAGTACTTC. Amino acid sequence: CASSGRDSPYEQYF. The rearrangement uses TRBV21-1 and TRBJ2-7. TRBV21-1 is designated a pseudogene. CDR3 length: 14 residues.

This rearrangement joins TRBV18 to TRBJ1-2; 7 nucleotides line up with TRBD1. CDR1 and CDR2 from the germline V gene are KGHSH and LQKENI. The CDR3 has 13 residues. V lost 5 bases, J lost 8 bases, and 8 bases stayed unmatched. The CDR3 DNA reads as TGTGCCAGCTCAAGCACAGGGGCCTCAGGCTACACCTTC. Translated, it gives CASSSTGASGYTF.

CDR3 sequence reads: CASSLFYGGNAPHGYTF. Written as DNA, the CDR3 is TGTGCCAGCAGCTTGTTTTACGGGGGTAATGCTCCGCATGGCTACACCTTC. The chain carries TRBV7-6 and TRBJ1-2, with TRBD1 as a possible D gene (5 bases). The CDR3 length is 17 residues. In germline, CDR1 is SGHVS, CDR2 FNYEAQ. Trimming removed 3 bases at V and 6 bases at J, with 23 bases between.

V is TRBV7-9 and J is TRBJ1-4, with no clear D. V was trimmed by 3 bases and J by 7 bases, leaving 12 bases between them. The CDR3 sequence is 14 residues long. Looked up from germline, CDR1 is SEHNR and CDR2 is FQNEAQ (reference sequence). The CDR3 DNA sequence: TGTGCCAGCAGCTTCGGGGAGGTGGGTGAAAAACTGTTTTTT. Translation gives CASSFGEVGEKLFF. Using reference TRBV7-9 and TRBJ1-4 for the parts outside the CDR3, the full variable domain is DTGVSQNPRHKITKRGQNVTFRCDPISEHNRLYWYRQTLGQGPEFLTYFQNEAQLEKSRLLSDRFSAERPKGSFSTLEIQRTEQGDSAMYLCASSFGEVGEKLFFGSGTQLSVL.